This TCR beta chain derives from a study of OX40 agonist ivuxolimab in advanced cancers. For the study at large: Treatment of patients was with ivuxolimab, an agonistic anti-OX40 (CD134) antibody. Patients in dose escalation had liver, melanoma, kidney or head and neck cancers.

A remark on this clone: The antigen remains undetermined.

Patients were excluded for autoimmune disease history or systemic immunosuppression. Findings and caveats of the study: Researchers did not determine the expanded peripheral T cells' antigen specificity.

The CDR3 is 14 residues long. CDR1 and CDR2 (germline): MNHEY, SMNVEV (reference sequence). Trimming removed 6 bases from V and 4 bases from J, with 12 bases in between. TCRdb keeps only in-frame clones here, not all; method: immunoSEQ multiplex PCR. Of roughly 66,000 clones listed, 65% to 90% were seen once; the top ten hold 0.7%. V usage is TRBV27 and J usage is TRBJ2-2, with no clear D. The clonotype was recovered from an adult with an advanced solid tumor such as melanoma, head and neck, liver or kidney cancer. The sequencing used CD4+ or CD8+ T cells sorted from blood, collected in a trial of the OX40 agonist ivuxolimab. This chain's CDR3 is CASSQVRFTGELFF. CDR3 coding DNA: TGTGCCAGCAGCCAGGTCCGATTCACCGGGGAGCTGTTTTTT.